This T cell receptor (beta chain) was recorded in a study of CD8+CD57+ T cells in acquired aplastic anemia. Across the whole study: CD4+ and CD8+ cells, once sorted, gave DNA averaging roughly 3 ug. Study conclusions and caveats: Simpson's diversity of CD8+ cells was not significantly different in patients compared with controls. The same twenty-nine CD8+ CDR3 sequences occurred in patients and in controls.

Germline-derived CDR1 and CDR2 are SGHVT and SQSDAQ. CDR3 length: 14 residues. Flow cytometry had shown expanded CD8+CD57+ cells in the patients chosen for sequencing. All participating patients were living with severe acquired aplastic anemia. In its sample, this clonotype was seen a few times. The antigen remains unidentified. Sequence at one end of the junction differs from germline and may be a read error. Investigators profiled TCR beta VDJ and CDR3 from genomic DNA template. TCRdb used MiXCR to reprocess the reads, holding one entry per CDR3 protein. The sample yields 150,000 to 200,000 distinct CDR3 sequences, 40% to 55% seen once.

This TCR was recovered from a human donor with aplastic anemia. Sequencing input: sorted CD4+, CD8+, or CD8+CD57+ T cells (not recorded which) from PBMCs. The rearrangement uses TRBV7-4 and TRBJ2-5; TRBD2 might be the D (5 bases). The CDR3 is CANSPNEGVETQYF. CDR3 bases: TGTGCCAACAGTCCTAATGAGGGCGTGGAGACTCAGTACTTC. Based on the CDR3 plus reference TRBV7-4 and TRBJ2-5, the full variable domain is GAGVSQSPRYKVAKRGRDVALRCDSISGHVTLYWYRQTLGQGSEVLTYSQSDAQRDKSGRPSGRFSAERPERSVSTLKIQRTEQGDSAVYLCANSPNEGVETQYFGPGTRLLVL.